This T cell receptor beta chain was captured in a study of blood T cells in healthy people across ages. This clonotype was found once. With a J-beta primer mix and a sample-barcoded 5' primer, a second PCR ran 7 to 11 cycles. Each CDR3 protein is one row after TCRdb ran MiXCR on the 5' RACE reads. Here the sample spans roughly 680,000 distinct CDR3 sequences, 49% being singletons. The TCR was taken from a woman aged 55-69 years in good health. Sequencing was carried out using blood.

The CDR3, as DNA: TGTGCCACCAGCAGAGAAGGTTTTATGAGCTACACCTTC. The encoded protein is CATSREGFMSYTF. The genes are TRBV15 and TRBJ1-2; the D is unclear. V was trimmed by 0 bases and J by 9 bases, leaving 11 bases between them. CDR1 and CDR2 from the germline V gene are LNHNV and YYDKDF (reference sequence). The length of the CDR3 is 13 residues.